Below are 27 T cell receptor beta chains sequenced from a single sample in a study of vaccination effects on CD4 cells after COVID-19. Measured with immunoSEQ multiplex PCR; TCRdb has only the in-frame clones, and not every one. Among under 30,000 clones listed, around three quarters were seen once. ViraFEST used viral peptide pools to expand antigen-specific CD4+ T cells before sequencing. CD4+ T cell isolation took place after approximately ten days of culture. In the vaccine recipients, nucleocapsid antibodies were negative and there was no prior SARS-CoV-2 infection. No antigens are known for them. The sample here was CD4+ T cells from PBMCs cultured with HCoV-NL63 spike peptides, taken before COVID-19 vaccination. These receptors were collected from a human donor who received a COVID-19 vaccine.

This chain uses TRBV4-1 with TRBJ1-2; D call uncertain. V lost 1 base and J lost 0, with 12 bases in between. The CDR3 is made up of 16 amino acids. CDR1 is MGHRA, CDR2 YSYEKL, per germline. The CDR3 loop reads CASSQVAYTANYGYTF. CDR3 nucleotides: TGCGCCAGCAGCCAAGTAGCGTATACAGCTAACTATGGCTACACCTTC.

J is TRBJ2-2 and V is TRBV24-1; TRBD1 aligns across 7 bases. The CDR3 is 15 amino acids. J gave up 8 bases and V 4 bases, and 9 bases lay outside the gene matches. Per germline, CDR1 KGHDR and CDR2 SFDVKD. The CDR3 sequence is CATSDLQGSGGELFF. DNA for the CDR3: TGTGCCACCAGTGACCTACAGGGGTCCGGAGGGGAGCTGTTTTTT.

J is TRBJ2-2 and V is TRBV7-9; D call uncertain. Per the germline V gene, CDR1 is SEHNR and CDR2 is FQNEAQ (reference sequence). V lost 0 bases and J lost 5, with 13 bases in between. There are 16 residues in the CDR3. The CDR3 spells CASSLASESKTGELFF. The DNA for the CDR3 is TGTGCCAGCAGCTTAGCGTCAGAGAGCAAAACCGGGGAGCTGTTTTTT.

The chain joins TRBV12-3 or TRBV12-4 to TRBJ2-3; possibly TRBD1 or TRBD2 for D (5 bases each). V was clipped by 8 bases and J by 4 bases, with 13 bases between them. The CDR3 loop spans 13 amino acids. In nucleotides, the CDR3 is TGTGCCAGCGGTTATGGGGACGCAGATACGCAGTATTTT. It is translated as CASGYGDADTQYF.

V gene TRBV29-1 combines with J gene TRBJ2-1, with 8 bases lining up with TRBD2. Germline V gives CDR1 SQVTM, CDR2 ANQGSEA. J was trimmed by 4 bases and V by 6 bases; bases with no gene match: 14. The CDR3 covers 16 residues. The CDR3 sequence is CSVRPQAGVGYNEQFF. The CDR3 DNA reads as TGCAGCGTCCGACCCCAAGCGGGAGTGGGGTACAATGAGCAGTTCTTC.

The chain uses TRBV11-2 and TRBJ2-3; tentatively, D is TRBD2 (6 bases). Germline V gene lookup returns CDR1 SGHAT and CDR2 FQNNGV. V shed 1 base and J shed 12 bases, with 17 bases lying between them. The CDR3 is 14 amino acids. CDR3 coding DNA: TGTGCCAGCAGCTTAGTTCGGGGTCCGGGGACTCAGTATTTT. Its protein product is CASSLVRGPGTQYF.

V gene TRBV14 combines with J gene TRBJ2-7; weak D call: TRBD1 (6 bases). There are 12 residues in the CDR3. Trimming left V 2 bases short and J 6 bases short, with 8 bases between. CDR1 SGHDN and CDR2 FVKESK come from the germline V gene. The CDR3 is CASSQTGIEQYF. The CDR3, as DNA: TGTGCCAGCAGCCAAACAGGGATCGAGCAGTACTTC.

This chain links TRBV28 with TRBJ1-1; D unresolved. This CDR3 is built from 11 residues. The V gene lost 6 bases and the J gene lost 11 bases, with 13 bases spanning the gap. Germline lookup yields CDR1 MDHEN and CDR2 SYDVKM. CDR3 amino acids: CASRSVQWAFF. The CDR3 bases are TGTGCCAGCAGGTCAGTCCAGTGGGCTTTCTTT.

This sequence joins TRBV5-4 and TRBJ2-6; no clear D. Trimming left V 0 bases short and J 0 bases short, with 1 base between. The germline V gene encodes CDR1 SGHNT and CDR2 YYREEE (reference sequence). This CDR3 comprises 14 residues. The CDR3 coding sequence is TGTGCCAGCAGCTTGGACTCTGGGGCCAACGTCCTGACTTTC. Encoded protein: CASSLDSGANVLTF.

In this sample, this clone turned up a few times. The J gene is TRBJ1-5, the V gene TRBV12-5, with a possible D match to TRBD1 (5 bases). This CDR3 is built from 15 residues. Germline V gene lookup returns CDR1 LGHNT and CDR2 FRNRAP. Trimming removed 2 bases from V and 2 bases from J, with 10 bases in between. CDR3 coding DNA: TGTGCTAGTGGTTTGCTGGGGGGGGGCAATCAGCCCCAGCATTTT. It is translated as CASGLLGGGNQPQHF.

CDR3 loop: CATSRGRASRSEQYF. Written as DNA, the CDR3 is TGTGCCACCAGCAGAGGGCGGGCCTCAAGGTCCGAGCAGTACTTC. This rearrangement joins TRBV15 to TRBJ2-7; D perhaps matches TRBD2 (5 bases). Trimming stripped 1 base from V and 6 bases from J, with 16 bases between. Germline V gene sequence: CDR1 LNHNV, CDR2 YYDKDF (reference sequence). The CDR3 covers 15 residues.

The rearrangement uses TRBV6-4 and TRBJ1-5; TRBD1 matches 8 bases. Germline V gene data show CDR1 as MRHNA and CDR2 as SNTAGT. With 6 bases clipped from V and 7 bases from J, the junction kept 5 bases outside the gene matches. This CDR3 region has 13 residues. The CDR3 loop reads CASSQGAGQPQHF. CDR3 DNA sequence: TGTGCCAGCAGCCAGGGGGCCGGGCAGCCCCAGCATTTT.

The chain links TRBV21-1 to TRBJ2-1; the table's D call TRBD2 went unverified against the DNA. TRBV21-1 is designated a pseudogene. The CDR3 length is 14 residues. The CDR3 loop reads CASSKNERGYEQFF. The CDR3 region has the DNA TGTGCCAGCAGCAAAAACGAGCGGGGGTATGAGCAGTTCTTC.

DNA of the CDR3: TGTGCCAGCAGCCTCGGGACTAGCGGCACAGATACGCAGTATTTT. Amino acids: CASSLGTSGTDTQYF. J is TRBJ2-3 and V is TRBV4-2; 10 bases align to TRBD2. V was pared by 4 bases and J by 1 base, with 2 bases of the junction left unmatched. The CDR3 runs 15 residues. CDR1 and CDR2 (germline): LGHNA, YNFKEQ.

This clone was picked up a small number of times. The chain links TRBV2 to TRBJ1-5; D not resolved. The length of the CDR3 is 13 residues. Trimming cost V 6 bases and J 1 base, with 7 bases left between them. Looked up from germline, CDR1 is SNHLY and CDR2 is FYNNEI. CDR3 protein: CASSTGSNQPQHF. Written as DNA, the CDR3 is TGTGCCAGCAGCACGGGGAGCAATCAGCCCCAGCATTTT.

The gene calls are TRBV9 and TRBJ2-1; D is uncertain. Germline V gene data show CDR1 as SGDLS and CDR2 as YYNGEE. Deletions cut 0 bases from V and 5 bases from J, with 9 bases between. CDR3 length: 14 residues. The CDR3 DNA follows: TGTGCCAGCAGCGTAGGACCCCAAGACAATGAGCAGTTCTTC. Its translation is CASSVGPQDNEQFF. Looking up the rest from reference TRBV9 and TRBJ2-1 gives the full variable domain: DSGVTQTPKHLITATGQRVTLRCSPRSGDLSVYWYQQSLDQGLQFLIQYYNGEERAKGNILERFSAQQFPDLHSELNLSSLELGDSALYFCASSVGPQDNEQFFGPGTRLTVL.

This chain joins TRBV5-4 and TRBJ1-4; 11 bases map to TRBD1. V lost 0 bases, J lost 8 bases, and 3 bases stayed unmatched. There are 15 residues in the CDR3. Looked up from germline, CDR1 is SGHNT and CDR2 is YYREEE (reference sequence). CDR3 protein: CASSLGTGGREKLFF. CDR3 DNA sequence: TGTGCCAGCAGCTTGGGGACAGGGGGCAGGGAAAAACTGTTTTTT. The variable domain in full, completed from reference TRBV5-4 and TRBJ1-4, reads ETGVTQSPTHLIKTRGQQVTLRCSSQSGHNTVSWYQQALGQGPQFIFQYYREEENGRGNFPPRFSGLQFPNYSSELNVNALELDDSALYLCASSLGTGGREKLFFGSGTQLSVL.

The CDR3 reads CASSRRGETQYF. CDR3 DNA: TGTGCCAGCTCACGCAGGGGGGAGACCCAGTACTTC. The chain uses TRBV18 and TRBJ2-5; 7 positions match TRBD1. Germline CDR1 is KGHSH and CDR2 is LQKENI. The junction had 1 base not matched to a gene; V was cut back by 4 bases and J by 5 bases. The CDR3 sequence is 12 residues long.

CDR3 sequence (DNA): TGTGCCAGCAGTGAAGTGGCAGGAGGATATGTGGATCAGCCCCAGCATTTT. Translation gives CASSEVAGGYVDQPQHF. V and J are TRBV6-1 and TRBJ1-5; no definite D call. The CDR3 consists of 17 residues. Deletions cut 1 base from V and 5 bases from J, with 18 bases between. Germline values: CDR1 MNHNS, CDR2 SASEGT.

This clone has only a few counts. This rearrangement joins TRBV6-6 to TRBJ2-3; D perhaps matches TRBD2 (6 bases). Germline-derived CDR1 and CDR2 are MNHNY and SVGAGI (reference sequence). With 6 bases removed from V and 3 bases from J, the gap between germline ends came to 16 bases. This CDR3 contains 15 residues. The CDR3 spells CASSDGGRQTDTQYF. CDR3 bases: TGTGCCAGCAGCGACGGTGGGAGGCAAACAGATACGCAGTATTTT.

This chain uses TRBV5-1 with TRBJ2-5; 10 bases agree with TRBD1. The germline V gene encodes CDR1 SGHRS and CDR2 YFSETQ. The V gene end was trimmed by 5 bases and the J gene end by 1 base; junction bases not matched to a gene: 14. This CDR3 is built from 18 residues. Here the CDR3 reads CASSRGQGYSRAQETQYF. DNA of the CDR3: TGCGCCAGCAGTAGGGGACAGGGGTACAGCCGGGCCCAAGAGACCCAGTACTTC.

This clone was seen more than once but under ten times. The chain recombines TRBV18 with TRBJ1-5; no firm D call. Germline loops: CDR1 KGHSH, CDR2 LQKENI. CDR3 size: 13 residues. Trimming removed 2 bases at V and 3 bases at J, with 5 bases between. CDR3 in DNA: TGTGCCAGCTCACCAAGCCACAATCAGCCCCAGCATTTT. This gives the protein CASSPSHNQPQHF.

The chain is built from TRBV11-2 and TRBJ2-2; tentative D call: TRBD1 (5 bases). Trimming pared 1 base from V and 4 bases from J, leaving 19 bases between. From germline, CDR1 is SGHAT and CDR2 FQNNGV. The CDR3 is 18 amino acids. Written as DNA, the CDR3 is TGTGCCAGCAGCTTAGCTCAGGGCTACGGTTTCGGCACCGGGGAGCTGTTTTTT. Translation gives CASSLAQGYGFGTGELFF.

The chain recombines TRBV3-1 (or the pseudogene TRBV3-2) with TRBJ2-1; TRBD2 agrees at 9 bases. Germline assignment: CDR1 LGHDT and CDR2 YNNKEL (reference sequence). Trimming cost V 4 bases and J 5 bases; bases outside gene matches: 12. The length of the CDR3 is 17 residues. CDR3 sequence: CASSPRRGLAGDNEQFF. The CDR3 DNA is TGTGCCAGCAGCCCACGACGAGGGTTAGCGGGAGACAATGAGCAGTTCTTC.

The CDR3 DNA reads TGTGCCAGCAGGCAGGGACAGGGGGATTCACCCCTCCACTTT. Its protein is CASRQGQGDSPLHF. The chain links TRBV6-5 to TRBJ1-6, with 11 bases matching TRBD1. CDR1 and CDR2 from the germline V gene are MNHEY and SVGAGI. CDR3 size: 14 residues. Trimming cost V 6 bases and J 8 bases; bases outside gene matches: 3.

The genes are TRBV3-1 (or the pseudogene TRBV3-2) and TRBJ1-2; D might be TRBD1 (5 bases). The V end lost 0 bases, the J end lost 3 bases, and 17 bases lay between the germline ends. The CDR3 contains 17 residues. The V gene's germline CDR1 is LGHDT and CDR2 YNNKEL (reference sequence). The CDR3 nucleotides read TGTGCCAGCAGCCAAGATCTTACGGCAGGGCGCTACTATGGCTACACCTTC. This sequence encodes CASSQDLTAGRYYGYTF.

The CDR3 is CASSRGSGYETQYF. The CDR3 nucleotides are TGTGCCAGCAGCCGGGGGTCGGGGTACGAGACCCAGTACTTC. V is TRBV5-6 and J is TRBJ2-5; tentative D call: TRBD2 (6 bases). Trimming pared 4 bases from V and 5 bases from J, leaving 15 bases between. This CDR3 is built from 14 residues. Germline loops: CDR1 SGHDT, CDR2 YYEEEE.